The clone carrying this TCR beta chain was observed many times. Its specificity is not known. Study results and caveats: Tumor memory CD4+ T cell TCR gene usage was found to cluster with blood and lymph node memory CD4+ cells and with lymph node naive CD4+ cells. Tumor Tregs overlapped most with tumor, then blood, naive CD4+ cells. The larger-cohort validation was restricted to a single TCR beta V-J rearrangement rather than whole repertoires.

Constant-region reverse primers amplified full-length variable regions, followed by semi-nested Nested Universal Primer A PCR. TCRdb processed the 5' RACE reads anew with MiXCR; each CDR3 protein has one entry. The table has 60,000 to 65,000 distinct CDR3 sequences, about 22% seen once. This clonotype originated in a female donor with breast cancer. Sequenced: memory CD4+ T cells sorted from a lymph node. Subset: memory CD4+ T cells, CD4+CD45RO+CD25-.

CDR3 sequence reads: CASSLTGDQPQHF. CDR3 sequence (DNA): TGCGCCAGCAGCTTAACAGGGGATCAGCCCCAGCATTTT. V is TRBV5-1 and J is TRBJ1-5; 7 bases fit TRBD1. V was pared by 2 bases and J by 5 bases, with 1 base of the junction left unmatched. This CDR3 comprises 13 residues. Germline CDR1 and CDR2: SGHRS and YFSETQ.